This T cell receptor beta chain was profiled in a study of T cells in Graves' hyperthyroidism and ophthalmopathy. Study as a whole: Peripheral blood was acquired at first diagnosis, ahead of any therapy whatsoever. The study's findings and limits: Most clonotypes expanded in the thyroid (above 0.001) were also present in blood.

A patient was excluded if there was uncontrolled infection, other autoimmune disease, pregnancy or lactation. Amplification of TCR beta CDR3 regions used RNA as the template. HTBI primers were used for first-round RT-PCR of the TCR CDR3. One entry per CDR3 protein, called by TCRdb with MiXCR from the multiplex PCR reads. The sample shows approximately 530,000 distinct CDR3 sequences, 20% of them seen only once. CDR1 and CDR2 (germline): SNHLY, FYNNEI. This CDR3 has 15 residues. Trimming pared 2 bases from V and 2 bases from J, leaving 12 bases between. There are many counts of this clonotype. Antigen: not known.

The chain has TRBV2 and TRBJ2-5, with a weak D call TRBD2 (6 bases). The clonotype was recovered from a man in his forties with Graves' ophthalmopathy. The material sequenced was blood. This CDR3 reads CASSESRAGQETQYF. CDR3 nucleotides: TGTGCCAGCAGTGAAAGTAGGGCGGGACAAGAGACCCAGTACTTC.